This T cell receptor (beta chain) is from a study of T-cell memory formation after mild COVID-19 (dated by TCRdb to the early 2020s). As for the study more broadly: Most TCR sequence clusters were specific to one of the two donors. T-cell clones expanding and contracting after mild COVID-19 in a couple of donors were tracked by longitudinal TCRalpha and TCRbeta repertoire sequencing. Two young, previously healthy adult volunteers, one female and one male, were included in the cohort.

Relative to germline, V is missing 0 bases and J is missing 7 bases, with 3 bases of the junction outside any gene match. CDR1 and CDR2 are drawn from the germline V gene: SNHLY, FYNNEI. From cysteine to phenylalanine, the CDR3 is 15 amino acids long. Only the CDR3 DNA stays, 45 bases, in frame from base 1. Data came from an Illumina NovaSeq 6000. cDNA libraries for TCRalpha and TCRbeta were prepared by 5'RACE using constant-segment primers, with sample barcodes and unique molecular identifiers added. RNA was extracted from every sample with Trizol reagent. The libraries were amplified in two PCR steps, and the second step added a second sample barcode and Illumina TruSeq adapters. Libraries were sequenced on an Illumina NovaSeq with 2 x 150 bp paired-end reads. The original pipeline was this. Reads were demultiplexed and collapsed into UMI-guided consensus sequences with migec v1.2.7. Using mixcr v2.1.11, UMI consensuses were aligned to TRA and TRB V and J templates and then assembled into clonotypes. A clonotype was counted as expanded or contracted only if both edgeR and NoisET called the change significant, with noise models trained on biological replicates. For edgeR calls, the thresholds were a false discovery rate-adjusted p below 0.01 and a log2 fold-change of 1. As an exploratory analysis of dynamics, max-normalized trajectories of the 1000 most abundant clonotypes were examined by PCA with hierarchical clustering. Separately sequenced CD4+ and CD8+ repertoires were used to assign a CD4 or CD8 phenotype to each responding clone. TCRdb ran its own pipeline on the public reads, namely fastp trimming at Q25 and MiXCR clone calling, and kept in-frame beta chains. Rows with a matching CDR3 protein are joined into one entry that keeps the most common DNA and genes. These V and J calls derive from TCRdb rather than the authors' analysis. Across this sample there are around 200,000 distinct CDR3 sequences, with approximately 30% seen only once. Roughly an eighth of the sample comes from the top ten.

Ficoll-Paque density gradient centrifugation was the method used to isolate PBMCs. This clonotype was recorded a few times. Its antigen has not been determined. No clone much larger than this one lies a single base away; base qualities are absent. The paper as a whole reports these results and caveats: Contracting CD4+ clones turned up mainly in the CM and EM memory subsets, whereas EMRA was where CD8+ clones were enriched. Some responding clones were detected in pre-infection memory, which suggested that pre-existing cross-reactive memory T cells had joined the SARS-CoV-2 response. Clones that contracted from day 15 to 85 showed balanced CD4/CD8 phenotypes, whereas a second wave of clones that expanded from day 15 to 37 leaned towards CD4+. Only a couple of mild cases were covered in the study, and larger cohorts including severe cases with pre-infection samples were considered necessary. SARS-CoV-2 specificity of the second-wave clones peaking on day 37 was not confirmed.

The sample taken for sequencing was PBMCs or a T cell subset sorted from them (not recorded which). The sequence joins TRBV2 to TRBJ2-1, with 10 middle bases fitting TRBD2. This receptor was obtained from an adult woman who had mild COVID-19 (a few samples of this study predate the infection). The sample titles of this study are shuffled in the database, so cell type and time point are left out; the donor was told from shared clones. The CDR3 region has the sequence CASSEAGLAANEQFF. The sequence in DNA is TGTGCCAGCAGTGAAGCAGGACTAGCGGCTAATGAGCAGTTCTTC.